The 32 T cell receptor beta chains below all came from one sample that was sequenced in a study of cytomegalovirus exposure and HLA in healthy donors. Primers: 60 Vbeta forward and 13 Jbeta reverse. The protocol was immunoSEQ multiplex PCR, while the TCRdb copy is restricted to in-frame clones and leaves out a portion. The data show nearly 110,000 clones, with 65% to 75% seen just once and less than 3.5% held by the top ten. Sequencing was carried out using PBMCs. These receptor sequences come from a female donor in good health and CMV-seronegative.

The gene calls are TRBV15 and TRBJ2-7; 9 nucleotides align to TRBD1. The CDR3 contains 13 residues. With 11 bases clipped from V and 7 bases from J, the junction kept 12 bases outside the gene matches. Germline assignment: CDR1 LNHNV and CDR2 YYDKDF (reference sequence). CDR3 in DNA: TGTGCCGTTTCTTACAGGGGGCTGGGGGAGCAGTACTTC. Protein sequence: CAVSYRGLGEQYF.

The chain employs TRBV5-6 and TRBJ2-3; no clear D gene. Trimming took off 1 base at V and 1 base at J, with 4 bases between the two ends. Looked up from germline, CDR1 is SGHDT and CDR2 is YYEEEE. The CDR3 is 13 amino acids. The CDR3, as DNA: TGTGCCAGCAGCTTGTCCGGCACAGATACGCAGTATTTT. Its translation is CASSLSGTDTQYF.

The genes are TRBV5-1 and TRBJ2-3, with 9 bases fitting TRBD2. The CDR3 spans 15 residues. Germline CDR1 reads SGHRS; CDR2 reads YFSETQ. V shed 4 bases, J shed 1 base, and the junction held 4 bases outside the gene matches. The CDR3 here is CASSSAGGGTDTQYF. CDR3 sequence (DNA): TGCGCCAGCAGCAGTGCGGGAGGGGGCACAGATACGCAGTATTTT. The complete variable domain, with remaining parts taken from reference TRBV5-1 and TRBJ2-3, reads KAGVTQTPRYLIKTRGQQVTLSCSPISGHRSVSWYQQTPGQGLQFLFEYFSETQRNKGNFPGRFSGRQFSNSRSEMNVSTLELGDSALYLCASSSAGGGTDTQYFGPGTRLTVL.

This chain's CDR3 is CASSQGTAGYTF. The CDR3 nucleotides are TGTGCCAGCAGCCAAGGGACAGCTGGCTACACCTTC. The chain links TRBV4-2 to TRBJ1-2; possibly TRBD1 for D (6 bases). Germline V gene data show CDR1 as LGHNA and CDR2 as YNFKEQ. The CDR3 consists of 12 residues. V lost 1 base and J lost 7, with 7 bases in between.

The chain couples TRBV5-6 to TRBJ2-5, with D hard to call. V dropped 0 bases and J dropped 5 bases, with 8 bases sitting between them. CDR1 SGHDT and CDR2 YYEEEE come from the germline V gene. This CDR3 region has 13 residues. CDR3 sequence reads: CASSLDQRETQYF. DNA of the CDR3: TGTGCCAGCAGCTTGGACCAACGGGAGACCCAGTACTTC.

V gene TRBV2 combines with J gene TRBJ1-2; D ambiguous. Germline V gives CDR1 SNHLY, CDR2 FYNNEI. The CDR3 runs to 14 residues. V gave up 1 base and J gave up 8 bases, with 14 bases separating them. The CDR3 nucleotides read TGTGCCAGCAGTGAAGTGCAGGCCCCCGGCGGCTACACCTTC. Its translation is CASSEVQAPGGYTF.

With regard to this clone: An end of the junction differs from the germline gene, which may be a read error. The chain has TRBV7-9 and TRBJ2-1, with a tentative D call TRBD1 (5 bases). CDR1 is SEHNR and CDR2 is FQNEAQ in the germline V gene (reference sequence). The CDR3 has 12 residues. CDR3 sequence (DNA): TGTTCCAGCAGCTTAGGGGCTTACTCTGGGTTCTTC. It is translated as CSSSLGAYSGFF.

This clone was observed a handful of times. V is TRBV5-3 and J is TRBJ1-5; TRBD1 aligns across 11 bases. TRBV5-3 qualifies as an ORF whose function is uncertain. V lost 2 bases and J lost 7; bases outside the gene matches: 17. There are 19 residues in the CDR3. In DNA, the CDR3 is TGTGCCAGAAGCTTATTGCGGGACAGGGGGAGCGGGGGGCCCCAGCCCCAGCATTTT. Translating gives CARSLLRDRGSGGPQPQHF.

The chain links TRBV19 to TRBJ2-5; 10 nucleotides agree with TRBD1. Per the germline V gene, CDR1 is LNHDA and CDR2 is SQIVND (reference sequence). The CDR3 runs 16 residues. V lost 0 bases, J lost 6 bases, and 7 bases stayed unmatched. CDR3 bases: TGTGCCAGTAGTATAGAGGGACAGGGGTTGTTAAAGACCCAGTACTTC. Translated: CASSIEGQGLLKTQYF.

DNA of the CDR3: TGTGCCAGCAGCTCCTGGGGTAGCCCTGGCGGGACCGGAGAGCAGTACTTC. This sequence encodes CASSSWGSPGGTGEQYF. J is TRBJ2-7 and V is TRBV4-2; TRBD2 might be the D (6 bases). CDR3 length: 17 residues. Germline CDR1 LGHNA, CDR2 YNFKEQ. V lost 5 bases and J 7 bases, leaving 27 bases between the germline ends.

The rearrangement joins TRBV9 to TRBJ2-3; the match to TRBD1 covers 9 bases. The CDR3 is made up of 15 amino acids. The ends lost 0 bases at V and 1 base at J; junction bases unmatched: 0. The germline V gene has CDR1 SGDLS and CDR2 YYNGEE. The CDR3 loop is CASSVGTGGTDTQYF. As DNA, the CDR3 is TGTGCCAGCAGCGTAGGGACAGGGGGCACAGATACGCAGTATTTT.

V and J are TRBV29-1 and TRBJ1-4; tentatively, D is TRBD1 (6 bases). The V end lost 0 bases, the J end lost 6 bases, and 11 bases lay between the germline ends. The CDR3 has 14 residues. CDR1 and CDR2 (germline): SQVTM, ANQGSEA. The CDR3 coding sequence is TGCAGCGTTGAAGAGGGGGGGCGTGATGAAAAACTGTTTTTT. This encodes CSVEEGGRDEKLFF.

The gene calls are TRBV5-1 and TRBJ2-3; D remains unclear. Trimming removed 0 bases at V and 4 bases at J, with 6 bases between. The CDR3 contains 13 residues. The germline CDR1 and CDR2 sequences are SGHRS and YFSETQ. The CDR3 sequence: CASSLVSADTQYF. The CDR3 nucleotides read TGCGCCAGCAGCTTGGTGTCGGCAGATACGCAGTATTTT.

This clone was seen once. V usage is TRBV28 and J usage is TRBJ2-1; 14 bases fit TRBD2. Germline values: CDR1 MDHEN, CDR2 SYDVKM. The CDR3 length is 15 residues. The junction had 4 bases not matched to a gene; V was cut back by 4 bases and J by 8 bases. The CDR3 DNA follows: TGTGCCAGCAGTTACGGGACTAGCGGGAGCGATGAGCAGTTCTTC. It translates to CASSYGTSGSDEQFF. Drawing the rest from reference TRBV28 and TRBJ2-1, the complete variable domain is DVKVTQSSRYLVKRTGEKVFLECVQDMDHENMFWYRQDPGLGLRLIYFSYDVKMKEKGDIPEGYSVSREKKERFSLILESASTNQTSMYLCASSYGTSGSDEQFFGPGTRLTVL.

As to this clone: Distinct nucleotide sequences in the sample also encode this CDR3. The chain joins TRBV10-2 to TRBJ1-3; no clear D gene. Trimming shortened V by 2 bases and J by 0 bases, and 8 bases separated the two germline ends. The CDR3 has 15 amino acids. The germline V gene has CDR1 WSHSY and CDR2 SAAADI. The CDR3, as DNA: TGCGCCAGCAGTGAGCGGGTGAGCTCTGGAAACACCATATATTTT. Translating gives CASSERVSSGNTIYF.

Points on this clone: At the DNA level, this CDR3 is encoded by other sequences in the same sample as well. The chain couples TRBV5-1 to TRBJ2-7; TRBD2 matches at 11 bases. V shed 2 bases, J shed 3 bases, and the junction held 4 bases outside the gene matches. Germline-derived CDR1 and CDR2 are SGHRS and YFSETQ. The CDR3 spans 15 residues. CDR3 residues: CASSLGTSGLYEQYF. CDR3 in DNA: TGCGCCAGCAGCTTAGGGACTAGCGGACTCTACGAGCAGTACTTC.

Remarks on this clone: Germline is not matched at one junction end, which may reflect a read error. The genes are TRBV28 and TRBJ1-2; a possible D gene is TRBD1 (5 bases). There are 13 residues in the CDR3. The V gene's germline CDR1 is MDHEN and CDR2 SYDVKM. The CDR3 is CASSFRQTSRLAF. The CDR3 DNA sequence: TGTGCCAGCAGTTTTAGACAGACCTCTCGGCTAGCCTTC.

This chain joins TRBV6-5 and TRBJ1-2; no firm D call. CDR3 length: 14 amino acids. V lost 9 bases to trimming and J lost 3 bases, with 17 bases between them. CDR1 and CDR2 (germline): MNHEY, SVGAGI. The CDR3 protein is CASNPTLVYYGYTF. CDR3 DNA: TGTGCCAGTAACCCGACGCTAGTCTACTATGGCTACACCTTC.

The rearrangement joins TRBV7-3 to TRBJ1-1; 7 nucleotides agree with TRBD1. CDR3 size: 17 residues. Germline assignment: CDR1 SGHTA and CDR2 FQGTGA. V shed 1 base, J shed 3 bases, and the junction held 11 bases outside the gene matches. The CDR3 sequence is CASSLRGGIFKDTEAFF. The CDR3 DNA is TGTGCCAGCAGCTTAAGAGGGGGCATCTTTAAGGACACTGAAGCTTTCTTT.

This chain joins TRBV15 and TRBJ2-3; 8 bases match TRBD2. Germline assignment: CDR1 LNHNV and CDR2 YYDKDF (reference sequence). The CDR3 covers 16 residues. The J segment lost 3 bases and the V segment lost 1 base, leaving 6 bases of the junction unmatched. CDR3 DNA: TGTGCCACCAGCAGAGGAGGTAGCGGGATAACAGATACGCAGTATTTT. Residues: CATSRGGSGITDTQYF. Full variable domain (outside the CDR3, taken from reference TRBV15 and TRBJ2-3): DAMVIQNPRYQVTQFGKPVTLSCSQTLNHNVMYWYQQKSSQAPKLLFHYYDKDFNNEADTPDNFQSRRPNTSFCFLDIRSPGLGDTAMYLCATSRGGSGITDTQYFGPGTRLTVL.

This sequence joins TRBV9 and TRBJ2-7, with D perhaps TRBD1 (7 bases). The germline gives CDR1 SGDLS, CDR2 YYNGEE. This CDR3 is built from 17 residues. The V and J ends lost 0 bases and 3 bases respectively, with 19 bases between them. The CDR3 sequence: CASSVEAGGRVGYEQYF. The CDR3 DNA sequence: TGTGCCAGCAGCGTAGAGGCAGGGGGGCGCGTGGGCTACGAGCAGTACTTC.

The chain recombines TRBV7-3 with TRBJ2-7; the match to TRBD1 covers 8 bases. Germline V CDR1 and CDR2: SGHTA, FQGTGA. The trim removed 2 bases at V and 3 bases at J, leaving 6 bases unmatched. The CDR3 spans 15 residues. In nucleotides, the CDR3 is TGTGCCAGCAGCTTACTTCCGGGACAGGTCTACGAGCAGTACTTC. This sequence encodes CASSLLPGQVYEQYF.

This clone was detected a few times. The CDR3 DNA is TGTGCCATCAGTGAGGCGCGCTACAATGAGCAGTTCTTC. Translated: CAISEARYNEQFF. The rearrangement uses TRBV10-3 and TRBJ2-1; D is uncertain. The ends were cut back, 2 bases at V and 3 bases at J, with 5 bases in the middle. From germline, CDR1 is ENHRY and CDR2 SYGVKD. This CDR3 region has 13 residues.

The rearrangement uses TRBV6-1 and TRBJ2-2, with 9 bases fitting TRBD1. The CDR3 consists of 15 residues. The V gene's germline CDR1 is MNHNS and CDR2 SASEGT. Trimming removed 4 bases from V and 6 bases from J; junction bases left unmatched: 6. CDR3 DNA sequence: TGTGCCAGCAGTGGGTACAGGGGGCAGGCCGGGGAGCTGTTTTTT. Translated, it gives CASSGYRGQAGELFF.

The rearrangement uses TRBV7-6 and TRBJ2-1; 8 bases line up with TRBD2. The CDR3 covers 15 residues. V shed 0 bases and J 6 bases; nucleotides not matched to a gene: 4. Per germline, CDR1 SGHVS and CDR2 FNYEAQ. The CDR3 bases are TGTGCCAGCAGCTTAGCACGGGGGGGTGGCAATGAGCAGTTCTTC. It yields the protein CASSLARGGGNEQFF.

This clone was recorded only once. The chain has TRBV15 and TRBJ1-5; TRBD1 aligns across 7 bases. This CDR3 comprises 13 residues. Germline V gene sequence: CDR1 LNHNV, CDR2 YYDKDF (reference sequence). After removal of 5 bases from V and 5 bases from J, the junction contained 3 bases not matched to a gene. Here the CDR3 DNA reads TGTGCCACCAGCGGGGACAGCTATCAGCCCCAGCATTTT. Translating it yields CATSGDSYQPQHF.

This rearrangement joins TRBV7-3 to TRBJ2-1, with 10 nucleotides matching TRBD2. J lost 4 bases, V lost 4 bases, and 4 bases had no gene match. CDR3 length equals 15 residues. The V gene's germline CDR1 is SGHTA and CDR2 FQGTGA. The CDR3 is CASSSSGSLYNEQFF. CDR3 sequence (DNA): TGTGCCAGCAGCTCTAGCGGGAGTCTTTACAATGAGCAGTTCTTC.

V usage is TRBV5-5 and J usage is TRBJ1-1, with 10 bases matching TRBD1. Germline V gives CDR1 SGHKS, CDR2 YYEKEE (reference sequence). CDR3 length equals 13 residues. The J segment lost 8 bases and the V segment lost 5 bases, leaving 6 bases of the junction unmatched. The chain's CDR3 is CASRRTGGEEAFF. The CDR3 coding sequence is TGTGCCAGCAGGAGGACAGGGGGAGAAGAAGCTTTCTTT.

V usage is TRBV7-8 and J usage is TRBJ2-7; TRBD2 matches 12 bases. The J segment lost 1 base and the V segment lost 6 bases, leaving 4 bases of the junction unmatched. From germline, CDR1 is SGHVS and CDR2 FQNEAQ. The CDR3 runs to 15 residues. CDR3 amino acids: CASRPGLAGSYEQYF. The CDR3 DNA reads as TGTGCCAGCAGGCCCGGACTAGCGGGATCCTACGAGCAGTACTTC.

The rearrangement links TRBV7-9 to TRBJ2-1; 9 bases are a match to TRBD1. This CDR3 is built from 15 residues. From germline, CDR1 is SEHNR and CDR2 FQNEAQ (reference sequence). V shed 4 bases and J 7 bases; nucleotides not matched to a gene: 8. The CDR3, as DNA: TGTGCCAGCAGCTCGTCGGGACAGGGTCGGAATGAGCAGTTCTTC. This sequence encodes CASSSSGQGRNEQFF.

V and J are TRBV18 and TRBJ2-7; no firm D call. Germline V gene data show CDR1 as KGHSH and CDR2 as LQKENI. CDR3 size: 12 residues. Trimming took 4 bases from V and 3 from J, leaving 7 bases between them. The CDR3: CASSLRGYEQYF. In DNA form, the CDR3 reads TGTGCCAGCTCACTCCGAGGCTACGAGCAGTACTTC.

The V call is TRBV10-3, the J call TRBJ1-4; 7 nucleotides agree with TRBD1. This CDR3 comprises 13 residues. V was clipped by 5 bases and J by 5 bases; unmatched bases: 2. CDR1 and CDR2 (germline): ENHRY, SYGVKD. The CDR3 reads CAISQGGNEKLFF. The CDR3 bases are TGTGCCATCAGTCAGGGGGGCAATGAAAAACTGTTTTTT.